This entry concerns a single TCR beta chain. Only in-frame clones appear in the TCRdb table, and some are missing; sequencing was by immunoSEQ multiplex PCR. The table records about 480,000 clones, approximately 88% of them present only once. These data originate in a study of blood T cell repertoires in COVID-19. Per the germline V gene, CDR1 is SGHRS and CDR2 is YFSETQ. This CDR3 region has 17 residues. The J segment lost 5 bases and the V segment lost 5 bases, leaving 8 bases of the junction unmatched. The chain joins TRBV5-1 to TRBJ2-1, with 15 bases aligning to TRBD2. The specimen was PBMCs or T cells enriched from blood (not recorded which). The clonotype originates from a woman in her thirties or forties who had recovered from COVID-19. The CDR3 DNA sequence: TGCGCCAGCAGACGCCCGGGACTAGCGGGAGGCGACAATGAGCAGTTCTTC. Amino acids: CASRRPGLAGGDNEQFF.